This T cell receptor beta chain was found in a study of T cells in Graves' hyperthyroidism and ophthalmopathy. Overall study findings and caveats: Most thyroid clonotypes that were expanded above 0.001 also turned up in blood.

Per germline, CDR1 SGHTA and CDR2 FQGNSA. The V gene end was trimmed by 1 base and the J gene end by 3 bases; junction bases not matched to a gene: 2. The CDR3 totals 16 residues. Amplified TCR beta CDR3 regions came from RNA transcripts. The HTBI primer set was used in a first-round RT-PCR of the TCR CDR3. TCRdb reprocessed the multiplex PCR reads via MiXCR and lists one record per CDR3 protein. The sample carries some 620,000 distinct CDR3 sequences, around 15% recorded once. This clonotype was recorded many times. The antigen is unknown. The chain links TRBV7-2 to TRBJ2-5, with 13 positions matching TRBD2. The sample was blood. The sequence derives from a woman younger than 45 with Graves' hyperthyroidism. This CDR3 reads CASSLGGLAGKETQYF. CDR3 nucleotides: TGTGCCAGCAGCTTAGGGGGACTAGCGGGAAAAGAGACCCAGTACTTC.